A selection of T cell receptor beta chains follows, all from one sample in a study of circulating and synovial CD4+ cells in juvenile arthritis. Profiling relied on immunoSEQ multiplex PCR, and the TCRdb table lists in-frame clones only, not all of them. This table has around 13,000 clones, approximately 88% appearing once. Source material: CD4+ T cells from synovial fluid. These receptor sequences come from a human patient with juvenile idiopathic arthritis. Some clones in this sample may be carry-over from other donors' samples. The CDR3 runs from the conserved cysteine through the conserved F or W. Each record gives: J gene, D gene, clone size, V gene, CDR3 DNA, CDR3 protein. D genes are given only for firm matches. Size tells how often a clone was seen (once, few, many) or the class of an expanded clone, and some rows leave it out.

J: TRBJ2-5; D: TRBD2; size: few; V: TRBV19; DNA: TGTGCCAGTAGCCTACTAGCGGGCGAAGAGACCCAGTACTTC; CDR3: CASSLLAGEETQYF
J: TRBJ2-7; D: TRBD1; size: few; V: TRBV5-6; DNA: TGTGCCAGCAGCGGCGAGGACAGGTCGTACGAGCAGTACTTC; CDR3: CASSGEDRSYEQYF
J: TRBJ2-7; D: .; size: .; V: TRBV21-1; DNA: TGTGCTGATCCAGAGGGGCGGGAGGGCGCCTACGAGCAGTACTTC; CDR3: CADPEGREGAYEQYF
J: TRBJ2-5; D: .; size: .; V: TRBV5-1; DNA: TGCGCCAGCAGCTATGACAGTCGGGAGACCCAGTACTTC; CDR3: CASSYDSRETQYF
J: TRBJ2-1; D: .; size: .; V: TRBV9; DNA: TGTGCCAGCAGCGCCCCTCCCCTCGGGAATGAGCAGTTCTTC; CDR3: CASSAPPLGNEQFF
J: TRBJ2-2; D: TRBD1; size: .; V: TRBV19; DNA: TGTGCCAGCAAACAGGGGGCCTACACCGGGGAGCTGTTTTTT; CDR3: CASKQGAYTGELFF
J: TRBJ2-7; D: TRBD2; size: .; V: TRBV10-1; DNA: TGCGCCAGCAGTCGGGGACTAGCGGGAGTGTACGAGCAGTACTTC; CDR3: CASSRGLAGVYEQYF
J: TRBJ1-1; D: .; size: .; V: TRBV7-8; DNA: TGTGCCAGCAGCTTATCTATCCTTAACACTGAAGCTTTCTTT; CDR3: CASSLSILNTEAFF
J: TRBJ1-5; D: .; size: .; V: TRBV28; DNA: TGTGCCAGCAGTTTAATAGGGGCAGAACAGCCCCAGCATTTT; CDR3: CASSLIGAEQPQHF
J: TRBJ1-1; D: .; size: once; V: TRBV5-1; DNA: TGCGCCAGCAGCTTGGATGGGGTCGGGACAAACACTTTCTTT; CDR3: CASSLDGVGTNTFF
J: TRBJ2-7; D: TRBD2; size: .; V: TRBV9; DNA: TGTGCCAGCAGCGTCGGACTAGCGGGACTCCAGTACTTC; CDR3: CASSVGLAGLQYF
J: TRBJ1-3; D: TRBD1; size: .; V: TRBV4-2; DNA: TGTGCCAGCAGCCGCGGAGACAGGGGGGAAGGAAACACCATATATTTT; CDR3: CASSRGDRGEGNTIYF
J: TRBJ2-3; D: .; size: .; V: TRBV4-3; DNA: TGCGCCAGCAGCCAAGCAGGAGGGCGCACAGATACGCAGTATTTT; CDR3: CASSQAGGRTDTQYF
J: TRBJ2-5; D: TRBD1; size: .; V: TRBV27; DNA: TGTGCCAGCAAGGTGACAGGGCCCGGCGAGACCCAGTACTTC; CDR3: CASKVTGPGETQYF
J: TRBJ2-5; D: TRBD1; size: .; V: TRBV5-1; DNA: TGCGCCAGCTCAACGGGACAGGGCTTACAAGAGACCCAGTACTTC; CDR3: CASSTGQGLQETQYF
J: TRBJ2-7; D: TRBD1; size: .; V: TRBV7-9; DNA: TGTGCCAGCACTAGGGACAGGGCCTACGAGCAGTACTTC; CDR3: CASTRDRAYEQYF
J: TRBJ2-5; D: .; size: .; V: TRBV18; DNA: TGTGCCAGCTCACCACCGCCAGGGGGGGAGACCCAGTACTTC; CDR3: CASSPPPGGETQYF
J: TRBJ1-6; D: TRBD1; size: .; V: TRBV7-2; DNA: TGTGCCAGCAGCTTCCGGACAGGAAGAAATAATTCCCCCCTCCACTTT; CDR3: CASSFRTGRNNSPLHF
J: TRBJ1-1; D: .; size: once; V: TRBV12-1; DNA: TGTGCCAGCAGCACGGGGACTACGAACACTGAAGCTTTCTTT; CDR3: CASSTGTTNTEAFF
J: TRBJ1-4; D: TRBD1; size: .; V: TRBV7-6; DNA: TGTGCCAGCAGCTTAGACGGGACAGGGTTTCTGTTTTTT; CDR3: CASSLDGTGFLFF
J: TRBJ1-6; D: TRBD1; size: .; V: TRBV5-4; DNA: TGTGCCAGCAACTTATACAGGGGCTCCTATAATTCACCCCTCCACTTT; CDR3: CASNLYRGSYNSPLHF
J: TRBJ1-4; D: TRBD1; size: .; V: TRBV7-2; DNA: TGTGCCAGCAGCTTAGGTCACAGGGGGTTCTATGAAAAACTGTTTTTT; CDR3: CASSLGHRGFYEKLFF
J: TRBJ2-7; D: .; size: .; V: TRBV6-6; DNA: TGTGCCAGCCGTAGCGATGCTCCACCTAGCTCCTACGAGCAGTACTTC; CDR3: CASRSDAPPSSYEQYF
J: TRBJ2-2; D: .; size: once; V: TRBV27; DNA: TGTGCCAGCAGTTTAAACAGGGCCTTAAACACCGGGGAGCTGTTTTTT; CDR3: CASSLNRALNTGELFF
J: TRBJ1-2; D: .; size: .; V: TRBV5-1; DNA: TGCGCCAGCAGCTTGGGCTACAACTATGGCTACACCTTC; CDR3: CASSLGYNYGYTF
J: TRBJ2-7; D: TRBD1; size: once; V: TRBV7-2; DNA: TGTGCCAGCAGCTCCGCCCCAGGGGGCAAATACGAGCAGTACTTC; CDR3: CASSSAPGGKYEQYF
J: TRBJ2-1; D: .; size: once; V: TRBV15; DNA: TGTGCCACCAGCTCCCCGACTAGGGATGAGCAGTTCTTC; CDR3: CATSSPTRDEQFF
J: TRBJ2-7; D: TRBD1; size: .; V: TRBV7-9; DNA: TGTGCCAGCAGCCGTACAGGGGGCACCTACGAGCAGTACTTC; CDR3: CASSRTGGTYEQYF
J: TRBJ2-1; D: TRBD1; size: .; V: TRBV10-3; DNA: TGTGCCATCGGACAGGAGGCCTCCTACAATGAGCAGTTCTTC; CDR3: CAIGQEASYNEQFF
J: TRBJ2-1; D: .; size: .; V: TRBV4-1; DNA: TGCGCCAGTAGCCAAGTCTCCTCGAGCTCCTACAATGAGCAGTTCTTC; CDR3: CASSQVSSSSYNEQFF
J: TRBJ2-3; D: .; size: once; V: TRBV7-9; DNA: TGTGCCAGCAGCCTGAGCGGTGATACGCAGTATTTT; CDR3: CASSLSGDTQYF
J: TRBJ1-1; D: .; size: few; V: TRBV27; DNA: TGTGCCAGCAGTCCAGACTCACGGACAGAAGCTTTCTTT; CDR3: CASSPDSRTEAFF
J: TRBJ1-1; D: .; size: .; V: TRBV9; DNA: TGTGCCAGCAGCGTAGTTGGAGAGAACACTGAAGCTTTCTTT; CDR3: CASSVVGENTEAFF
J: TRBJ1-5; D: TRBD1; size: large; V: TRBV18; DNA: TGTGCCAGCTCATCAAACAGGGGGAGGGGTCAGCCCCAGCATTTT; CDR3: CASSSNRGRGQPQHF
J: TRBJ2-5; D: TRBD1; size: once; V: TRBV4-3; DNA: TGCGCCAGCAGCCAAGATTGGACAGGGGGCCCCGGGGGGACCCAGTACTTC; CDR3: CASSQDWTGGPGGTQYF
J: TRBJ1-1; D: TRBD1; size: .; V: TRBV7-9; DNA: TGTGCCAGCAGCTTAGGGGGGACAGACACTGAAGCTTTCTTT; CDR3: CASSLGGTDTEAFF